The clone carrying this TCR beta chain has just a few counts. Its antigen is as yet unknown. Time point described: patch test 1, 2 weeks after DPC sensitization. Described treatment: therapeutic diphenylcyclopropenone sensitization with weekly scalp DPC. The data were taken from a study of human T cells and chemical hapten exposure. Study-level results: No shift was seen in TCRs above 1 in 1000 frequency with DPC sensitization.

Germline assignment: CDR1 KGHSH and CDR2 LQKENI. The CDR3 spans 16 residues. V lost 2 bases and J lost 7; bases outside the gene matches: 11. Individual cDNA molecules received unique molecular identifiers in the library. TCRdb called the RACE reads again in MiXCR, with one record for every CDR3 protein. The sample yields roughly 200,000 distinct CDR3 sequences, around 20% seen once. This sequence was found in a woman aged 50 to 65 with alopecia areata. Some clones in this sample may be carry-over from other donors' samples. The rearrangement links TRBV18 to TRBJ2-1; TRBD2 aligns across 7 bases. The sequenced sample was whole blood, obtained in connection with sensitization to the hapten diphenylcyclopropenone (DPC). The CDR3 region is CASSPRRGSRGNEQFF. Written as DNA, the CDR3 is TGTGCCAGCTCACCAAGGCGCGGGAGCCGGGGGAATGAGCAGTTCTTC.